This TCR beta chain derives from a study of early T cells in non-severe SARS-CoV-2 infection. Unique molecular identifier tags were affixed to discrete cDNA molecules. TCRdb itself ran the 5' RACE reads through MiXCR, one entry per CDR3 protein. This table has some 22,000 distinct CDR3 sequences, about 4% appearing once. From germline, CDR1 is SGHTA and CDR2 FQGNSA. V gave up 5 bases and J gave up 0 bases; unmatched junction bases: 5. This CDR3 is built from 15 residues. The table lists this clonotype with many counts. The gene calls are TRBV7-2 and TRBJ2-7; TRBD1 matches at 9 bases. The source material was whole blood. This TCR was sampled from an adult who was a healthcare worker with PCR-confirmed SARS-CoV-2 infection or an uninfected control (not recorded which). The CDR3 reads CASSPRTGDSYEQYF. CDR3 nucleotides: TGTGCCAGCAGCCCTCGGACAGGGGACTCCTACGAGCAGTACTTC.